The T cell receptor beta chain under discussion was sequenced for a study of PD-1 blockade in classical Hodgkin lymphoma. Regarding the study as a whole: While CD8+ TCR diversity did not rise significantly by C4D1, CD4+ TCR diversity did.

Exposure to brentuximab vedotin varied, and each patient had relapsed following autologous stem cell transplantation. This clone was detected once. Its cognate antigen is unknown. Per germline, CDR1 KGHSH and CDR2 LQKENI. V was clipped by 3 bases and J by 0 bases, with 9 bases between them. The CDR3 is 15 residues long. Method: immunoSEQ multiplex PCR; TCRdb's copy keeps in-frame clones and lacks some. The sample lists about 39,000 clones, 60% to 80% occurring once. The sample in question was peripheral blood mononuclear cells (PBMCs), obtained before the second cycle of nivolumab. The genes are TRBV18 and TRBJ1-3; possible D gene TRBD1, 5 bases. The receptor comes from a human donor with classical Hodgkin lymphoma. The CDR3 coding sequence is TGTGCCAGCTCACCGGGGGGGAACTCTGGAAACACCATATATTTT. As protein: CASSPGGNSGNTIYF.